This T cell receptor beta chain was recorded in a study of CD8+CD57+ T cells in acquired aplastic anemia. Study in general: Mean read depth for CD4+ cells from healthy donors was 10 million to 14 million.

The TCR beta profiling, which covered VDJ combination and CDR3 sequence, was carried out using genomic DNA as the template. TCRdb fed the reads into MiXCR, producing one record per CDR3 protein. In the table there are 200,000 to 250,000 distinct CDR3 sequences, about 59% of which are singletons. Regarding this clonotype: Its antigen is as yet unknown.

Overall study findings and caveats: Shared by patients and controls, nearly 30 CD8+ CDR3s were abundant in patients.

V dropped 2 bases and J dropped 6; count of bases not matched to a gene: 10. Germline CDR1 and CDR2: SEHNR and FQNEAQ (reference sequence). This CDR3 is built from 17 residues. Sequences were obtained from sorted CD4+, CD8+, or CD8+CD57+ T cells (not recorded which) from PBMCs. The TCR was taken from a human donor in good health. The J gene is TRBJ2-2, the V gene TRBV7-9, with 9 nucleotides matching TRBD1. CDR3 bases: TGTGCCAGCAGCTTACCGGGACAGGGATTGGGTCCCGGGGAGCTGTTTTTT. It encodes CASSLPGQGLGPGELFF.